The present T cell receptor beta chain was sequenced within a study of beta chain features in type 1 diabetes. The CDR3 sequence is 14 residues long. V was shortened by 0 bases and J by 0 bases, with 5 bases between the two germline ends. CDR1 and CDR2 (germline): SGHTA, FQGNSA. The authors reverse transcribed all of the isolated RNA, so sequencing captured expressed TCRB transcripts. Some clones are missing from TCRdb's copy, which holds only in-frame ones; the method was immunoSEQ multiplex PCR. The table records 500,000 to 800,000 clones, around 11% of them present only once. With respect to this clone: Its antigen is unidentified. Other DNA sequences in the same sample also yield this CDR3.

Study-wide points: There was a moderate but significant shortening of TCRB CDR3s in all four CD4+ subsets of Type 1 diabetes patients.

This receptor was taken from a man younger than 45 with type 1 diabetes. The chain uses TRBV7-2 and TRBJ1-2; D ambiguous. Sequencing was carried out using naive CD4+ T cells from blood. The CDR3 reads CASSLAPANYGYTF. Written as DNA, the CDR3 is TGTGCCAGCAGCTTAGCGCCAGCTAACTATGGCTACACCTTC.